A single sample is the source of the 6 T cell receptor beta chains below, sequenced in a study of cytomegalovirus exposure and HLA in healthy donors. The PCR ran on 60 Vbeta and 13 Jbeta primers. Profiling relied on immunoSEQ multiplex PCR, and the TCRdb table lists in-frame clones only, not all of them. The sample lists about 180,000 clones, more than 60% seen once, with less than 4.5% in the top ten. Sequencing was performed on PBMCs. Every receptor here comes from a woman in her sixties in good health and CMV-seropositive.

On this clone itself: Other DNA sequences of this sample code for an identical CDR3. The chain carries TRBV7-9 and TRBJ2-1; D not resolved. Germline V gene data show CDR1 as SEHNR and CDR2 as FQNEAQ (reference sequence). This CDR3 has 13 amino acids. V lost 5 bases and J 6 bases, leaving 11 bases between the germline ends. This CDR3 reads CASSLGGLNEQFF. DNA for the CDR3: TGTGCCAGCAGCCTTGGTGGGCTCAATGAGCAGTTCTTC.

The rearrangement uses TRBV20-1 and TRBJ1-3, with D possibly TRBD1 on 5 matching bases. Germline values: CDR1 DFQATT, CDR2 SNEGSKA (reference sequence). Trimming took 6 bases from V and 4 from J, leaving 7 bases between them. CDR3 length: 11 residues. The CDR3 DNA is TGCAGTGCGTGGACAGGAAACACCATATATTTT. Translated, it gives CSAWTGNTIYF.

This clone was observed a handful of times. The chain recombines TRBV18 with TRBJ1-1, with D uncertain. Germline values: CDR1 KGHSH, CDR2 LQKENI. The ends were cut back, 6 bases at V and 0 bases at J, with 17 bases in the middle. The CDR3 length is 16 residues. The CDR3 loop reads CASSQLPGDMNTEAFF. For the CDR3, the DNA is TGTGCCAGCTCCCAACTCCCGGGAGACATGAACACTGAAGCTTTCTTT.

The chain carries TRBV7-3 and TRBJ2-7; TRBD2 agrees at 8 bases. From germline, CDR1 is SGHTA and CDR2 FQGTGA. There are 14 residues in the CDR3. Trimming took 5 bases from V and 2 from J; bases not matched to a gene: 5. The CDR3: CASSPGGRAYEQYF. The CDR3 nucleotides read TGTGCCAGCAGCCCGGGGGGGCGTGCCTACGAGCAGTACTTC.

V is TRBV9 and J is TRBJ2-1; D gene ambiguous. Germline V gene lookup returns CDR1 SGDLS and CDR2 YYNGEE. V was shortened by 0 bases and J by 9 bases, with 10 bases between the two germline ends. This CDR3 comprises 13 residues. The chain's CDR3 is CASSVGLRSEQFF. Written as DNA, the CDR3 is TGTGCCAGCAGCGTAGGCCTTCGGAGTGAGCAGTTCTTC.

The V call is TRBV9, the J call TRBJ1-4; 7 nucleotides match TRBD1. CDR1 SGDLS and CDR2 YYNGEE come from the germline V gene. The CDR3 has 15 residues. V dropped 4 bases and J dropped 4; count of bases not matched to a gene: 7. CDR3 sequence (DNA): TGTGCCAGCAGCCCAGGGACAGCCCGTAATGAAAAACTGTTTTTT. Residues: CASSPGTARNEKLFF.